These 19 T cell receptor beta chains originate from one sample sequenced in a study of T cells in Graves' hyperthyroidism and ophthalmopathy (dated by TCRdb to the late 2010s). The method behind the library was multiplex PCR. The sample was run on an Illumina HiSeq 2000. The TCR beta CDR3 regions were amplified from the RNA transcripts. For the first round of RT-PCR on the TCR CDR3, the HTBI primer set was used together with the Qiagen OneStep RT-PCR kit. The public reads were reprocessed in TCRdb via fastp at Q25 and MiXCR, keeping in-frame beta chains. Entries that share a CDR3 protein sequence are merged under the most common genes and DNA. Present in this sample are hundreds of thousands of distinct CDR3 sequences, 14% of which were seen just once. The ten largest make up approximately 10% of the sample. Source material: blood. Receptor source: a woman younger than 30 with Graves' hyperthyroidism.

This clonotype was seen a few times. This may be a read error, as it is one base from a much larger clone. The V gene is TRBV20-1, the J gene TRBJ2-3; 13 bases are shared with TRBD2. Germline V gene lookup returns CDR1 DFQATT and CDR2 SNEGSKA (reference sequence). This CDR3 has 15 residues. The CDR3 DNA sequence: TGCAGTGCTAGCGGACTAGCGGGAGTCTCAGATACGCAGTGTTTT. Encoded protein: CSASGLAGVSDTQCF.

This clonotype was counted ten times or more. V is TRBV5-1 and J is TRBJ2-1, with a weak D call TRBD2 (6 bases). There are 16 residues in the CDR3. V was shortened by 4 bases and J by 2 bases, with 16 bases between the two germline ends. Germline assignment: CDR1 SGHRS and CDR2 YFSETQ. The CDR3 DNA reads as TGCGCCAGCAGCCTACATCCGCTAGCGCCCTACAATGAGCAGTTCTTC. Amino acids: CASSLHPLAPYNEQFF. The complete variable domain, with remaining parts taken from reference TRBV5-1 and TRBJ2-1, reads KAGVTQTPRYLIKTRGQQVTLSCSPISGHRSVSWYQQTPGQGLQFLFEYFSETQRNKGNFPGRFSGRQFSNSRSEMNVSTLELGDSALYLCASSLHPLAPYNEQFFGPGTRLTVL.

This clonotype was seen a few times. The chain combines TRBV14 with TRBJ2-1, with 10 bases fitting TRBD2. Germline lookup yields CDR1 SGHDN and CDR2 FVKESK. CDR3 length: 14 amino acids. V was pared by 4 bases and J by 8 bases, with 5 bases of the junction left unmatched. Here the CDR3 DNA reads TGTGCCAGCAGCCCTAGCGGGAGTTTCGATGAGCAGTTCTTC. Encoded protein: CASSPSGSFDEQFF.

The V gene is TRBV7-6, the J gene TRBJ1-5, with 9 nucleotides matching TRBD1. CDR3 size: 14 residues. Germline V CDR1 and CDR2: SGHVS, FNYEAQ. The V and J ends lost 4 bases and 7 bases, in that order; junction bases with no gene match: 5. The CDR3 DNA is TGTGCCAGCAGCTACGACAGGGGGGGGCAGCCCCAGCATTTT. Amino acids: CASSYDRGGQPQHF.

The rearrangement uses TRBV20-1 and TRBJ1-1, with 7 nucleotides matching TRBD1. J lost 5 bases, V lost 5 bases, and 8 bases had no gene match. Germline V gives CDR1 DFQATT, CDR2 SNEGSKA (reference sequence). The CDR3 covers 13 residues. The CDR3, as DNA: TGCAGTGCTTCAGAGACAGGGCGGACTGAAGCTTTCTTT. It encodes CSASETGRTEAFF.

This chain connects TRBV14 to TRBJ2-7; the D is unclear. Germline lookup yields CDR1 SGHDN and CDR2 FVKESK. This CDR3 is 15 amino acids long. Trimming stripped 0 bases from V and 7 bases from J, with 16 bases between. CDR3 nucleotides: TGTGCCAGCAGCCAAGATCGTCACAAGGCGGAGGAGCAGTACTTC. Its protein is CASSQDRHKAEEQYF.

The chain carries TRBV6-1 and TRBJ2-7, with D unresolved. V was clipped by 6 bases and J by 0 bases, with 15 bases between them. The CDR3 is made up of 15 amino acids. Germline CDR1 is MNHNS and CDR2 is SASEGT. CDR3 coding DNA: TGTGCCAGCAGCCAAGGGTTTCAAAGCTCCTACGAGCAGTACTTC. This sequence encodes CASSQGFQSSYEQYF.

This clonotype was counted a few times. The gene calls are TRBV5-6 and TRBJ1-1; tentatively, D is TRBD1 (5 bases). Germline V lookup: CDR1 SGHDT, CDR2 YYEEEE. V lost 5 bases and J 5 bases, leaving 16 bases between the germline ends. CDR3 length: 14 amino acids. The chain's CDR3 is CASRPYRKGTEAFF. CDR3 DNA sequence: TGTGCCAGCAGACCCTACAGGAAAGGAACTGAAGCTTTCTTT.

Ten or more counts support this clonotype. This chain links TRBV5-4 with TRBJ2-5; 7 nucleotides line up with TRBD1. The CDR3 runs to 14 residues. CDR1 is SGHNT and CDR2 is YYREEE in the germline V gene (reference sequence). V shed 3 bases, J shed 0 bases, and the junction held 2 bases outside the gene matches. Here the CDR3 DNA reads TGTGCCAGCAGCTCAACAGGGGACCAAGAGACCCAGTACTTC. As protein: CASSSTGDQETQYF.

The chain combines TRBV6-1 with TRBJ1-6; a possible D gene is TRBD1 (5 bases). CDR1 is MNHNS, CDR2 SASEGT, per germline. This CDR3 comprises 13 residues. V was clipped by 2 bases and J by 8 bases, with 7 bases between them. CDR3 sequence: CASSELRDSPLHF. The CDR3 coding sequence is TGTGCCAGCAGTGAACTCAGGGATTCACCCCTCCACTTT.

This clonotype was detected ten times or more. V gene TRBV11-2 combines with J gene TRBJ2-7; weak D call: TRBD1 (5 bases). Germline V gives CDR1 SGHAT, CDR2 FQNNGV. The CDR3 runs 13 residues. The V end lost 1 base, the J end lost 3 bases, and 7 bases lay between the germline ends. The DNA of the CDR3 is TGTGCCAGCAGCTTAGCAGGACACTACGAGCAGTACTTC. This gives the protein CASSLAGHYEQYF.

This clonotype was picked up many times. The chain is built from TRBV5-1 and TRBJ2-3, with D unclear. Trimming took off 4 bases at V and 1 base at J, with 16 bases between the two ends. The CDR3 extends over 16 amino acids. Looked up from germline, CDR1 is SGHRS and CDR2 is YFSETQ. The CDR3 sequence is CASSPGLEWGTDTQYF. As DNA, the CDR3 is TGCGCCAGCAGCCCAGGTTTAGAGTGGGGCACAGATACGCAGTATTTT.

The chain has TRBV15 and TRBJ2-2; D is uncertain. V gave up 0 bases and J gave up 6 bases, with 11 bases separating them. The CDR3 loop spans 15 amino acids. The germline V gene has CDR1 LNHNV and CDR2 YYDKDF (reference sequence). DNA for the CDR3: TGTGCCACCAGCAGAGATAACGCTTTTCCCGGGGAGCTGTTTTTT. Its translation: CATSRDNAFPGELFF.

This clonotype showed up just a few times. The gene calls are TRBV7-9 and TRBJ2-7; no firm D call. Per the germline V gene, CDR1 is SEHNR and CDR2 is FQNEAQ (reference sequence). CDR3 length equals 13 residues. The V gene lost 2 bases and the J gene lost 2 bases, with 7 bases spanning the gap. CDR3: CASSLYKTYEQYF. In DNA form, the CDR3 reads TGTGCCAGCAGCTTATATAAAACCTACGAGCAGTACTTC.

This clonotype has ten or more counts. J is TRBJ2-7 and V is TRBV29-1, with TRBD2 as a possible D gene (6 bases). The V end was cut by 4 bases, the J end by 6 bases, with 10 bases between. The CDR3 extends over 11 amino acids. Germline loops: CDR1 SQVTM, CDR2 ANQGSEA. This CDR3 reads CSVVGEAEQYF. CDR3 in DNA: TGCAGCGTTGTTGGGGAGGCCGAGCAGTACTTC.

This rearrangement joins TRBV24-1 to TRBJ1-1; 9 bases line up with TRBD1. CDR1 is KGHDR, CDR2 SFDVKD, per germline. This CDR3 contains 14 residues. V shed 9 bases and J 2 bases; nucleotides not matched to a gene: 6. CDR3 coding DNA: TGTGCCACCCGGGGACAGGGAGGAAACACTGAAGCTTTCTTT. Translating it yields CATRGQGGNTEAFF.

This clonotype was picked up many times. The chain uses TRBV5-1 and TRBJ2-1; D perhaps matches TRBD2 (6 bases). V lost 7 bases to trimming and J lost 7 bases, with 15 bases between them. Looked up from germline, CDR1 is SGHRS and CDR2 is YFSETQ. The CDR3 has 13 amino acids. CDR3 amino acids: CASAGRESNEQFF. The CDR3 nucleotides are TGCGCCAGCGCAGGTCGGGAGTCGAATGAGCAGTTCTTC.

This clonotype was counted ten times or more. V gene TRBV5-1 combines with J gene TRBJ2-5; 9 bases map to TRBD2. Trimming at V came to 3 bases and at J to 3 bases, leaving 12 bases not matched to a gene. The germline CDR1 and CDR2 sequences are SGHRS and YFSETQ. The CDR3 runs to 17 residues. CDR3 residues: CASSWGEAGGPEETQYF. For the CDR3, the DNA is TGCGCCAGCAGCTGGGGTGAGGCGGGAGGGCCGGAAGAGACCCAGTACTTC.

This clonotype was seen at least ten times. This chain connects TRBV11-2 to TRBJ2-1; D is uncertain. V lost 5 bases and J 5 bases, leaving 10 bases between the germline ends. The CDR3 consists of 13 residues. Looked up from germline, CDR1 is SGHAT and CDR2 is FQNNGV. CDR3 nucleotides: TGTGCCAGCAGCCAAGGACCTAACAATGAGCAGTTCTTC. Amino acids: CASSQGPNNEQFF.